A selection of T cell receptor beta chains follows, all from one sample in a study of glioma-infiltrating T cells after dendritic cell vaccination. Method: immunoSEQ multiplex PCR; TCRdb's copy keeps in-frame clones and lacks some. The sample consists of roughly 87,000 clones, around 83% of them appearing once. Here the sequenced sample was blood, taken after dendritic cell vaccination. These receptors were taken from a human donor with glioblastoma. Both conserved end residues are part of each CDR3. The order of the fields is D gene, J gene, V gene, clone size, CDR3 protein, CDR3 DNA. D genes are given only for firm matches. Rows give clone size only sometimes, using once, few, many, or a class for an expanded clone.

TRBD2 TRBJ2-7 TRBV4-1 . CASSQDLAGGLYEQYF TGCGCCAGCAGCCAAGATCTAGCGGGGGGCCTCTACGAGCAGTACTTC
. TRBJ2-4 TRBV4-1 few CASSQDARSIQYF TGCGCCAGCAGCCAAGACGCCAGAAGCATTCAGTACTTC
TRBD1 TRBJ1-1 TRBV2 . CASKMGQGASEAFF TGTGCCAGCAAAATGGGACAGGGGGCGTCTGAAGCTTTCTTT
. TRBJ2-1 TRBV29-1 . CSVVQTVNEQFF TGCAGCGTTGTTCAGACAGTTAATGAGCAGTTCTTC
TRBD1 TRBJ1-5 TRBV5-1 . CASSPTGGAQPQHF TGCGCCAGCAGCCCCACAGGGGGAGCGCAGCCCCAGCATTTT
. TRBJ2-7 TRBV21-1 once CASSKERGDRDKGEGYEQYF TGTGCCAGCAGCAAAGAGAGAGGGGACAGGGATAAGGGAGAGGGCTACGAGCAGTACTTC
TRBD1 TRBJ2-1 TRBV6-5 . CASSNGQGLNEQFF TGTGCCAGCAGTAATGGACAGGGGTTGAATGAGCAGTTCTTC
. TRBJ2-7 TRBV6-5 . CASSRDRLHEQYF TGTGCCAGCAGTCGCGACAGGTTGCACGAGCAGTACTTC
TRBD1 TRBJ1-1 TRBV30 . CAWRWDSNTEAFF TGTGCCTGGAGATGGGACAGTAACACTGAAGCTTTCTTT
. TRBJ1-2 TRBV2 . CASSEWIPGVGYTF TGTGCCAGCAGTGAGTGGATACCAGGGGTAGGCTACACCTTC
TRBD2 TRBJ2-3 TRBV19 . CASTGLAVTDTQYF TGTGCCAGTACGGGACTAGCGGTTACAGATACGCAGTATTTT
. TRBJ1-5 TRBV27 . CASSSTPSGPQHF TGTGCCAGCAGTTCCACCCCTTCGGGGCCCCAGCATTTT
TRBD2 TRBJ2-1 TRBV18 . CASSSGTSGGSYNEQFF TGTGCCAGCTCATCCGGGACTAGCGGGGGATCTTACAATGAGCAGTTCTTC
TRBD2 TRBJ2-1 TRBV7-9 . CASSGTSSRNEQFF TGTGCCAGCAGTGGGACTAGCTCGAGGAATGAGCAGTTCTTC
. TRBJ2-7 TRBV6-6 . CASSYGGGGHYEQYF TGTGCCAGCAGTTACGGGGGCGGGGGCCACTACGAGCAGTACTTC
TRBD2 TRBJ2-2 TRBV4-1 once CASRAIVRVAGKNTGELFF TGCGCCAGCAGGGCAATTGTCAGAGTAGCGGGGAAAAACACCGGGGAGCTGTTTTTT
TRBD1 TRBJ2-7 TRBV6-1 . CASMGTGSPYEQYF TGTGCCAGCATGGGGACAGGCTCCCCCTACGAGCAGTACTTC
. TRBJ2-1 TRBV29-1 . CSVFGNEQFF TGCAGCGTTTTCGGGAATGAGCAGTTCTTC
. TRBJ2-5 TRBV5-4 . CASRGEALDGETQYF TGTGCCAGCAGGGGTGAGGCATTAGATGGGGAGACCCAGTACTTC
. TRBJ2-3 TRBV7-2 medium-sized CASSLGQFSTDTQYF TGTGCCAGCAGCTTAGGTCAGTTTAGCACAGATACGCAGTATTTT
TRBD1 TRBJ1-6 TRBV6-6 . CASSSPDRGSSPLHF TGTGCCAGCAGTTCCCCGGACAGGGGTAGTTCACCCCTCCACTTT
TRBD1 TRBJ1-3 TRBV10-3 many CAIRTGGGGNTIYF TGTGCCATCAGAACAGGGGGTGGTGGAAACACCATATATTTT
TRBD1 TRBJ2-7 TRBV29-1 . CSVYVQGEIYEQYF TGCAGCGTTTACGTACAGGGGGAGATCTACGAGCAGTACTTC
. TRBJ2-7 TRBV18 . CASSPEAARYEQYF TGTGCCAGCTCACCAGAGGCAGCCCGCTACGAGCAGTACTTC
TRBD2 TRBJ2-1 TRBV14 . CASSPLAGVSNEQFF TGTGCCAGCAGCCCGCTAGCGGGGGTAAGCAATGAGCAGTTCTTC
TRBD2 TRBJ2-3 TRBV19 . CASSAGLAEFTDTQYF TGTGCCAGTAGTGCGGGACTAGCGGAATTCACAGATACGCAGTATTTT
TRBD1 TRBJ1-4 TRBV7-3 . CASSPGQGVEKLFF TGTGCCAGCAGCCCGGGACAGGGAGTTGAAAAACTGTTTTTT
TRBD2 TRBJ2-7 TRBV5-4 . CASSLEPGLANEQYF TGTGCCAGCAGCTTGGAGCCGGGACTAGCAAACGAGCAGTACTTC
. TRBJ1-1 TRBV28 few CASTPQRSEAFF TGTGCCAGCACCCCTCAACGGAGTGAAGCTTTCTTT
. TRBJ1-5 TRBV6-1 . CASSEAWGRGNQPQHF TGTGCCAGCAGTGAAGCGTGGGGGCGAGGCAATCAGCCCCAGCATTTT
. TRBJ2-7 TRBV7-2 . CASSFLYEQYF TGTGCCAGCAGCTTCCTCTACGAGCAGTACTTC
. TRBJ1-6 TRBV6-5 . CASTILGGRSPLHF TGTGCCAGCACTATACTGGGCGGGAGGTCACCCCTCCACTTT
TRBD1 TRBJ1-4 TRBV20-1 once CSAWGQGKLFF TGCAGTGCTTGGGGACAGGGAAAACTGTTTTTT
TRBD1 TRBJ1-6 TRBV5-1 . CASSLGDSPNSPLHF TGCGCCAGCAGCTTGGGGGACAGTCCTAATTCACCCCTCCACTTT
TRBD1 TRBJ1-6 TRBV6-4 . CASSDSPGGSPLHF TGTGCCAGCAGTGACTCTCCAGGGGGGTCACCCCTCCACTTT
. TRBJ1-6 TRBV7-9 . CASSQDSHNSPLHF TGTGCCAGCAGCCAAGACAGTCATAATTCACCCCTCCACTTT
TRBD2 TRBJ2-1 TRBV5-1 . CASSFEAGGEFEQFF TGCGCCAGCAGCTTTGAAGCGGGGGGGGAGTTTGAGCAGTTCTTC
TRBD1 TRBJ1-2 TRBV19 . CASTDRDKYGYTF TGTGCCAGTACCGACAGGGACAAATATGGCTACACCTTC
TRBD1 TRBJ1-2 TRBV30 . CAWSAIQGPNGGYTF TGTGCCTGGAGTGCAATACAGGGGCCAAACGGTGGCTACACCTTC
TRBD1 TRBJ1-3 TRBV13 . CASSGGQGAGNTIYF TGTGCCAGCAGCGGGGGACAGGGGGCAGGAAACACCATATATTTT
. TRBJ2-2 TRBV7-9 . CASSLANTNTGELFF TGTGCCAGCAGCTTAGCTAATACGAACACCGGGGAGCTGTTTTTT
. TRBJ1-1 TRBV6-5 . CASSVLGENTEAFF TGTGCCAGCAGTGTACTCGGAGAAAACACTGAAGCTTTCTTT
. TRBJ2-5 TRBV29-1 . CSAERVYVQGIQETQYF TGCAGCGCCGAAAGGGTCTACGTACAGGGTATTCAGGAGACCCAGTACTTC
TRBD1 TRBJ2-2 TRBV7-9 once CASSSNDRGDVGELFF TGTGCCAGCAGCTCTAATGACAGGGGGGATGTCGGGGAGCTGTTTTTT
. TRBJ1-1 TRBV12-5 . CASALFRYTEAFF TGTGCTAGTGCTCTTTTTCGGTACACTGAAGCTTTCTTT
. TRBJ1-1 TRBV11-2 . CASSYEQGNTEAFF TGTGCCAGCAGCTATGAACAGGGGAACACTGAAGCTTTCTTT